This is a list of T cell receptor beta chains from one sample in a study of T-cell reconstitution after alpha-beta-depleted transplantation in children. MiXCR, run by TCRdb on the PCR reads, gives a single entry per CDR3 protein. The repertoire has fewer than 1 million distinct CDR3 sequences, about 16% of them found once; the top ten carry around 5%. Here the sequenced sample was PBMCs, mostly from graft donor cells, taken 360 days after TCRalphabeta/CD19-depleted stem cell transplant. These receptors were obtained from a male patient aged 10 to 17 who had a stem cell transplant for acute lymphoblastic leukemia, so the T cells may come from the graft donor. Each CDR3 is given with its conserved first and last residue. A D gene is named only where the DNA matches it firmly. Size tells how often a clone was seen (once, few, many) or the class of an expanded clone, and some rows leave it out.

clone size,J gene,V gene,D gene,CDR3 protein,CDR3 DNA
few,TRBJ2-1,TRBV19,TRBD2,CASSMTSGRLDEQFF,TGTGCCAGTAGCATGACTAGCGGGAGGTTGGATGAGCAGTTCTTC
-,TRBJ2-7,TRBV5-4,-,CASSSGTAFYEQYF,TGTGCCAGCAGTTCCGGGACGGCCTTCTACGAGCAGTACTTC
few,TRBJ1-1,TRBV29-1,-,CSVNHPKNTEAFF,TGCAGCGTCAACCACCCGAAAAACACTGAAGCTTTCTTT
-,TRBJ2-3,TRBV29-1,TRBD1,CSVHTYMATGRADTQYF,TGCAGCGTTCATACTTACATGGCGACAGGGCGAGCAGATACGCAGTATTTT
few,TRBJ2-5,TRBV12-3/TRBV12-4,-,CASTSFLAGHQETQYF,TGTGCCAGCACTTCGTTCCTAGCCGGACACCAAGAGACCCAGTACTTC
few,TRBJ2-7,TRBV14,-,CASSHRRTVSYEQYF,TGTGCCAGCAGCCACCGACGGACTGTCTCCTACGAGCAGTACTTC
-,TRBJ1-5,TRBV27,-,CASSKGDSNQPQHF,TGTGCCAGCAGTAAAGGGGATAGCAATCAGCCCCAGCATTTT
few,TRBJ2-7,TRBV20-1,-,CSGKAGAAYEQYF,TGCAGTGGCAAAGCAGGGGCAGCCTACGAGCAGTACTTC
few,TRBJ2-7,TRBV5-1,-,CASSPDRFGQYF,TGCGCCAGCAGCCCTGACAGGTTTGGGCAGTACTTC
-,TRBJ2-4,TRBV6-1,TRBD2,CASSEAVGIAGAYIQYF,TGTGCCAGCAGTGAAGCTGTGGGGATAGCGGGAGCGTACATTCAGTACTTC
-,TRBJ2-7,TRBV12-3/TRBV12-4,-,CASSLRDTTREQYF,TGTGCCAGCAGTCTCCGGGACACCACGCGTGAGCAGTACTTC
few,TRBJ2-2,TRBV15,TRBD2,CATSTQRAGVGWVTGELFF,TGTGCCACCAGCACGCAGCGAGCGGGAGTTGGCTGGGTCACCGGGGAGCTGTTTTTT
few,TRBJ1-1,TRBV2,TRBD1,CASSVKGQRNTEAFF,TGTGCCAGCAGTGTGAAGGGACAGAGGAACACTGAAGCTTTCTTT
-,TRBJ2-2,TRBV19,-,CATQLANANTGELFF,TGTGCTACCCAGTTAGCGAACGCGAACACCGGGGAGCTGTTTTTT
few,TRBJ2-1,TRBV7-2,TRBD2,CASSIGLAGRRNEQFF,TGTGCCAGCAGCATTGGACTAGCGGGGAGGCGGAATGAGCAGTTCTTC
few,TRBJ2-3,TRBV5-1,-,CASSLTRVGDTQYF,TGCGCCAGCAGCTTGACCAGGGTGGGAGATACGCAGTATTTT
many,TRBJ2-1,TRBV5-1,TRBD2,CASSLMVAGAYNEQFF,TGCGCCAGCAGCTTGATGGTAGCGGGAGCTTACAATGAGCAGTTCTTC
-,TRBJ2-7,TRBV20-1,-,CSARDFRGHYEQYF,TGCAGTGCTAGAGATTTTAGGGGACACTACGAGCAGTACTTC
-,TRBJ2-1,TRBV7-3,TRBD2,CASSAALAGTYNEQFF,TGTGCCAGCAGCGCCGCCCTAGCGGGAACCTACAATGAGCAGTTCTTC
few,TRBJ2-5,TRBV4-1,TRBD2,CASSQSWGGQETQYF,TGCGCCAGCAGCCAGAGTTGGGGGGGCCAAGAGACCCAGTACTTC
-,TRBJ2-7,TRBV6-6,-,CASSFWPTYEQYF,TGTGCCAGCAGTTTTTGGCCTACCTACGAGCAGTACTTC
-,TRBJ2-2,TRBV4-1,-,CASSQDSAGRELFF,TGCGCCAGCAGCCAAGATTCGGCAGGGCGGGAGCTGTTTTTT
few,TRBJ2-1,TRBV4-2,TRBD1,CASSPQGGGNEQFF,TGTGCCAGCAGCCCTCAAGGGGGCGGGAATGAGCAGTTCTTC